This paragraph covers one T cell receptor beta chain sequence. This sample is drawn from a study of blood T cell repertoires in COVID-19. Turning to the study itself: Whether acute or convalescent, the COVID-19 samples came from the United States, Italy and Spain. Sources were T cells, B-cell-depleted T cells, or PBMCs; the material itself was cDNA or gDNA.

Germline V gives CDR1 MNHEY, CDR2 SVGAGI. The CDR3 covers 16 residues. The V segment lost 0 bases and the J segment 10 bases; nucleotides outside the gene matches: 9. Method: immunoSEQ multiplex PCR; TCRdb's copy keeps in-frame clones and lacks some. Here the sample spans almost 100,000 clones, roughly nine tenths being singletons. The J gene is TRBJ2-2, the V gene TRBV6-5; 9 bases align to TRBD2. Sequencing was done on a sample of peripheral blood. The clonotype originates from a man over 45 with acute or convalescent COVID-19. The CDR3 DNA is TGTGCCAGCAGTTACTCGAGTAGCGGGAGAGGGAAGGAGCTGTTTTTT. This translates into CASSYSSSGRGKELFF.